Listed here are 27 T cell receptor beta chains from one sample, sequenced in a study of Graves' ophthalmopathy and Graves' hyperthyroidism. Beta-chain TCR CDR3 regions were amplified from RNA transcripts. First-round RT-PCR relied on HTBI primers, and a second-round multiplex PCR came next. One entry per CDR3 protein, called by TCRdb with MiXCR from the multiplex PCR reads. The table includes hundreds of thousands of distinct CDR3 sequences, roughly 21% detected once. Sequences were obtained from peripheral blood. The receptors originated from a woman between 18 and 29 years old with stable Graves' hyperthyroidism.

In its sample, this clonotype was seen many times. The CDR3 is CASSPGRVEAFF. The CDR3 DNA reads TGTGCCAGCTCTCCGGGGAGGGTTGAAGCTTTCTTT. This rearrangement joins TRBV18 to TRBJ1-1; D ambiguous. The germline V gene encodes CDR1 KGHSH and CDR2 LQKENI. V was clipped by 6 bases and J by 7 bases, with 12 bases between them. The CDR3 sequence is 12 residues long.

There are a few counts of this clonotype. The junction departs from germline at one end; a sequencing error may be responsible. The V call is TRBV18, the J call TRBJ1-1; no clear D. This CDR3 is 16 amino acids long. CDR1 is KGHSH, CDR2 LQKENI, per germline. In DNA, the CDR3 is TGTGCCAGCTCACCACCGAGAATCCTAGAGTTCACTGAAGCTTGCTTT. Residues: CASSPPRILEFTEACF.

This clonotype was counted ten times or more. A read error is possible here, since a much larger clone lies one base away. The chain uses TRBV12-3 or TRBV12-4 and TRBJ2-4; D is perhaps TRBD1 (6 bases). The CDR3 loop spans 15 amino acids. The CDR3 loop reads CASSLTGKAKSIQYF. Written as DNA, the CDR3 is TGTGCCAGCAGTTTGACAGGAAAAGCCAAAAGCATTCAGTACTTC.

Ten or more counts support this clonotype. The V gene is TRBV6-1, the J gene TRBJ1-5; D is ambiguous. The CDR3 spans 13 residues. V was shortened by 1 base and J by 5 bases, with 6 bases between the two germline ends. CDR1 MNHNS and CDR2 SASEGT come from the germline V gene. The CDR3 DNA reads TGTGCCAGCAGTGAAGGTCCCCATCAGCCCCAGCATTTT. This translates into CASSEGPHQPQHF.

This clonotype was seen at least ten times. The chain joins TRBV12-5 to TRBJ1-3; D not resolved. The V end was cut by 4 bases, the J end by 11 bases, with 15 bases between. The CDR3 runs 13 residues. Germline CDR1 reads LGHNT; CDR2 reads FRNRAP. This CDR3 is CASGSRTPPAIYF. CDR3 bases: TGTGCTAGTGGTTCGAGGACCCCGCCAGCCATATATTTT.

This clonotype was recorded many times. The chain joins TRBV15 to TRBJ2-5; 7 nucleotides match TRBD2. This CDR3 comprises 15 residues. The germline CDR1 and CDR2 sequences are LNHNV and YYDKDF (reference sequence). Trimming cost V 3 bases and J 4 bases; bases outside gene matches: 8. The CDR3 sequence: CATSSGRGRGETQYF. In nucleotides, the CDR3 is TGTGCCACCAGCAGCGGGCGGGGGAGGGGAGAGACCCAGTACTTC.

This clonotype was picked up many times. The CDR3 is CASSPRREQYF. For the CDR3, the DNA is TGTGCCAGCAGTCCCCGTCGCGAGCAGTACTTC. This chain joins TRBV28 and TRBJ2-7; D gene ambiguous. V lost 5 bases to trimming and J lost 6 bases, with 8 bases between them. CDR1 is MDHEN and CDR2 is SYDVKM in the germline V gene. This CDR3 is built from 11 residues.

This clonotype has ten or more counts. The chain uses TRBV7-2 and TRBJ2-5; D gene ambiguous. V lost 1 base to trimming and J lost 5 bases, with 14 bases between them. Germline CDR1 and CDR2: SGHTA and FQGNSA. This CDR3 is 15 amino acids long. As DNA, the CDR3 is TGTGCCAGCAGCTTAGTGACCTCCCCGGTGGAGACCCAGTACTTC. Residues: CASSLVTSPVETQYF.

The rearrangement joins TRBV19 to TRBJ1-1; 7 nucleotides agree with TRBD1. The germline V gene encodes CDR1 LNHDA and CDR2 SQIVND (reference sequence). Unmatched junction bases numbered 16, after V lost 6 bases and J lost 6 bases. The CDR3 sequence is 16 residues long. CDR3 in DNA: TGTGCCAGTAGGCCATCAGGGGGTCAGGGCCGACCTGAAGCTTTCTTT. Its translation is CASRPSGGQGRPEAFF.

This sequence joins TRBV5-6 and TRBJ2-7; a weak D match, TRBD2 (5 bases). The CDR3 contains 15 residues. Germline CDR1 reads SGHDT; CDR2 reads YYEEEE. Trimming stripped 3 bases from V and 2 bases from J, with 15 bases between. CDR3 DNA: TGTGCCAGCAGCTCCTTGCCCGCGGAGGCCTACGAGCAGTACTTC. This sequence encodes CASSSLPAEAYEQYF.

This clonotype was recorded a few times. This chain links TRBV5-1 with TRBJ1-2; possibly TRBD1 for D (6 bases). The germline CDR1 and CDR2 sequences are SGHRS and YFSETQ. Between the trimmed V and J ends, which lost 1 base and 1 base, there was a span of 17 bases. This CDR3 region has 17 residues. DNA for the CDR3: TGCGCCAGCAGCTTGTTCCAAACAGGGCCCGGTAACTATGGCTACACCTTC. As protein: CASSLFQTGPGNYGYTF.

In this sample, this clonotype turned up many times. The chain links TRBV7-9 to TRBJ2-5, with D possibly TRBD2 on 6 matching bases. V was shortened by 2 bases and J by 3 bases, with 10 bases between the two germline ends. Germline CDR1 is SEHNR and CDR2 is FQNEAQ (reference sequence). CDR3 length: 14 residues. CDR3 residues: CASSLFSSEETQYF. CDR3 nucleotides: TGTGCCAGCAGCTTATTCTCTAGCGAAGAGACCCAGTACTTC. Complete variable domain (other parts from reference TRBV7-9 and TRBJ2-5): DTGVSQNPRHKITKRGQNVTFRCDPISEHNRLYWYRQTLGQGPEFLTYFQNEAQLEKSRLLSDRFSAERPKGSFSTLEIQRTEQGDSAMYLCASSLFSSEETQYFGPGTRLLVL.

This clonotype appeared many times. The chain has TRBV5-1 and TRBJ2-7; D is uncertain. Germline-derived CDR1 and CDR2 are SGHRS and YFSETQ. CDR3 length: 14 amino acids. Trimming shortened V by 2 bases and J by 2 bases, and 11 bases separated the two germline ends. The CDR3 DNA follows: TGCGCCAGCAGCTTTCTCAGTAGGGCCTACGAGCAGTACTTC. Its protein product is CASSFLSRAYEQYF.

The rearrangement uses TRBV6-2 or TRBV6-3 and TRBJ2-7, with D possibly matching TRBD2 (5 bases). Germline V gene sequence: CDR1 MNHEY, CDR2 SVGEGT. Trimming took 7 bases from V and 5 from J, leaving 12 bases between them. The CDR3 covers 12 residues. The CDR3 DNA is TGTGCCAGCACCGACCCGGGGAACGAGCAGTACTTC. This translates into CASTDPGNEQYF.

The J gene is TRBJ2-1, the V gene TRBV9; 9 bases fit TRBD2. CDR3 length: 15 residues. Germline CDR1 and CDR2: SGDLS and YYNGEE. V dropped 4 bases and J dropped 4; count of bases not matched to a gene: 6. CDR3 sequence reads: CASSPGTSPYNEQFF. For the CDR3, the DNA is TGTGCCAGCAGCCCGGGGACTAGCCCATACAATGAGCAGTTCTTC.

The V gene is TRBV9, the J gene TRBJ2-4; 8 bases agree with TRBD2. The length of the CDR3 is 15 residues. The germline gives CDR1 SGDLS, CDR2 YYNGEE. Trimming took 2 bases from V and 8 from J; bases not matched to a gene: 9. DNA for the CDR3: TGTGCCAGCAGCGTTCTTAGCGGGATAGGTTACATTCAGTACTTC. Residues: CASSVLSGIGYIQYF.

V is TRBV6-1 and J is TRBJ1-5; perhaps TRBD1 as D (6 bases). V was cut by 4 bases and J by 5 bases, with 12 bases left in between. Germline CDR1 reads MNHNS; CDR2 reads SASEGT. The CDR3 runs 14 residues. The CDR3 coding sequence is TGTGCCAGCAGTGTAGCGGGGGCAGATCAGCCCCAGCATTTT. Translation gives CASSVAGADQPQHF.

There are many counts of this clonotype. CDR3 sequence: CSARGRGEQPQHF. Here the CDR3 DNA reads TGCAGTGCTAGAGGTCGGGGCGAACAGCCCCAGCATTTT. V gene TRBV20-1 combines with J gene TRBJ1-5; D possibly corresponds to TRBD1 (5 bases). This CDR3 spans 13 amino acids. CDR1 is DFQATT and CDR2 is SNEGSKA in the germline V gene (reference sequence). Trimming removed 1 base from V and 7 bases from J, with 11 bases in between.

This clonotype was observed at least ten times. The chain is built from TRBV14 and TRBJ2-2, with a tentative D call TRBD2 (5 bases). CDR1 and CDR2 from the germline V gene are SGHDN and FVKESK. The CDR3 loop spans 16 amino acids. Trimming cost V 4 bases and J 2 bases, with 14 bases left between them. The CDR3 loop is CASSPWGEGNTGELFF. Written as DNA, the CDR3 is TGTGCCAGCAGCCCTTGGGGAGAGGGTAACACCGGGGAGCTGTTTTTT.

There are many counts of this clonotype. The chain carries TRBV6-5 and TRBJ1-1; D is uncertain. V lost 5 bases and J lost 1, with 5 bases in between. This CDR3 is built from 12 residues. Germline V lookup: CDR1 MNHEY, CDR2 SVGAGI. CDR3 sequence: CASSRQNTEAFF. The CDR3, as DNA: TGTGCCAGCAGTCGGCAGAACACTGAAGCTTTCTTT.

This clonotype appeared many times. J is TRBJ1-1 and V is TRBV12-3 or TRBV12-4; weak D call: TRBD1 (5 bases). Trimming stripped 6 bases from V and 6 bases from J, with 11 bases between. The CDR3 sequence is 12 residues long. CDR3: CASSRGDPEAFF. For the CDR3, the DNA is TGTGCCAGCAGCCGGGGCGATCCTGAAGCTTTCTTT.

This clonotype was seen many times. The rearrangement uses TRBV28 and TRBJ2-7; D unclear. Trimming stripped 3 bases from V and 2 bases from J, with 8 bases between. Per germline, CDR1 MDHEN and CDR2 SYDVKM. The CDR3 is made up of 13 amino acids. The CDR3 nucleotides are TGTGCCAGCAGTTTCCGGTCTGCCTACGAGCAGTACTTC. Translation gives CASSFRSAYEQYF.

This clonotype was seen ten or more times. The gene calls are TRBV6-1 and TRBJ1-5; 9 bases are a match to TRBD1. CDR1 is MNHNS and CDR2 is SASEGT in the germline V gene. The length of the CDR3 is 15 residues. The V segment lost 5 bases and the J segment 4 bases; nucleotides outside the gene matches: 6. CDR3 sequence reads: CASSRGGQGNQPQHF. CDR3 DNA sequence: TGTGCCAGCAGTCGAGGGGGACAGGGAAATCAGCCCCAGCATTTT.

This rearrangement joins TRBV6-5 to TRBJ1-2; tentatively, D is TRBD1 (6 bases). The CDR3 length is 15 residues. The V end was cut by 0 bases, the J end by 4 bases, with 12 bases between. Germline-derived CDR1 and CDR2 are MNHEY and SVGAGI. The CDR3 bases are TGTGCCAGCAGTTACTCCAACAGGGAGGGCTATGGCTACACCTTC. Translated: CASSYSNREGYGYTF.

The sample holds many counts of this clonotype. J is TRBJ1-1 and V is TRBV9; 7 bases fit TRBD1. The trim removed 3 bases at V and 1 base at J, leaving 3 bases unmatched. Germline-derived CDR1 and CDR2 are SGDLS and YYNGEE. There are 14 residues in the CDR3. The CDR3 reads CASSGGTANTEAFF. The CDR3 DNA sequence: TGTGCCAGCAGCGGGGGGACAGCGAACACTGAAGCTTTCTTT.

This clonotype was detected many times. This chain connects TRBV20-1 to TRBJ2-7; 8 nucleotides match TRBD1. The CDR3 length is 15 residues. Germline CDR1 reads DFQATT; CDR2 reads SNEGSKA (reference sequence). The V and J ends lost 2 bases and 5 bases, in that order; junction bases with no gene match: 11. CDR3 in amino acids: CSARPPPPGGNEQYF. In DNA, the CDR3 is TGCAGTGCTAGACCACCCCCCCCAGGGGGCAACGAGCAGTACTTC.

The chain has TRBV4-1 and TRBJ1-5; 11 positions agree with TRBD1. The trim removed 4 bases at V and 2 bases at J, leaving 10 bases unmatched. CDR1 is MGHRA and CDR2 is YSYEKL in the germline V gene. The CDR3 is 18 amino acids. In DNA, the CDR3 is TGCGCCAGCAGCCGCCGGGACAGGGGGGATACGGGCAATCAGCCCCAGCATTTT. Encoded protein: CASSRRDRGDTGNQPQHF.